The source of this T cell receptor (beta chain) is a study of blood T cell repertoires in COVID-19. Overall study: From the United States, Italy and Spain came samples of acute and convalescent COVID-19. PBMCs, B-cell-depleted T cells, or T cells provided the cDNA or gDNA that made up the material.

As handled by the study authors: Estimates of nucleated cell counts were drawn from the amplification of reference gene primers. Libraries were prepared by immunoSEQ multiplex PCR; TCRdb keeps only in-frame clonotypes and omits some of them. That table furnishes V, J and clone size, whereas the DNA furnished D and trimming. The sample lists about 200,000 clones, about 88% occurring once. This clone appeared once. Mismatch with germline at one junction end may stem from a read error. This CDR3 region has 15 residues. CDR1 is SGHTS and CDR2 is YDEGEE in the germline V gene. Seattle cases were enrolled at active infection and followed longitudinally.

The sequenced sample was peripheral blood. This rearrangement joins TRBV5-8 to TRBJ2-2; TRBD1 might be the D (5 bases). This TCR derives from a man in his forties or fifties with COVID-19, enrolled during active disease. The CDR3 bases are TGTGCCAGCAGCTGGGGCAAGGGGAACGCCGGGGAGCTGTTTTTT. Translated, it gives CASSWGKGNAGELFF.